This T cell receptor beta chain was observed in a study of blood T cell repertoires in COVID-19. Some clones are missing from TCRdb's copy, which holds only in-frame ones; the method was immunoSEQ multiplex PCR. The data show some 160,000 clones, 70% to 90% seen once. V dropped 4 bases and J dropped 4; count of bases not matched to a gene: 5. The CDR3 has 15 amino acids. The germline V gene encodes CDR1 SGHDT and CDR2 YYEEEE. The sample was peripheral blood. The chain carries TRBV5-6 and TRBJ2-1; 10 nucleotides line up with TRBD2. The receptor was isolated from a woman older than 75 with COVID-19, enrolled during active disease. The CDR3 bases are TGTGCCAGCAGCCCTAGCGGGAGTGGATACAATGAGCAGTTCTTC. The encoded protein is CASSPSGSGYNEQFF.